This T cell receptor beta chain was obtained from a study of Ad26.COV2.S vaccination and SARS-CoV-2 variants. Profiled with immunoSEQ multiplex PCR; TCRdb holds only in-frame clones, not every one. This sample has under 500,000 clones, with approximately 92% found just once. The treatment was: 15 to 20 received Ad26.COV2.S at low or high dose, single or two shots; several received placebo; per-sample allocation not given. Collection of samples fell on day 63 after the first vaccine or placebo injection. V lost 4 bases and J 12 bases, leaving 17 bases between the germline ends. This CDR3 is built from 12 residues. Per the germline V gene, CDR1 is SGHRS and CDR2 is YFSETQ.

The sequence was collected from a person between 18 and 60 years old who received the Ad26.COV2.S COVID-19 vaccine or a placebo. The sequencing here drew on peripheral blood, taken in a trial of Ad26.COV2.S vaccine versus placebo. This chain uses TRBV5-1 with TRBJ2-7; D is possibly TRBD1 (5 bases). The CDR3: CASSTTTGRRYF. CDR3 sequence (DNA): TGCGCCAGCAGCACAACTACAGGTCGCCGGTACTTC.